This TCR beta chain was observed in a study of blood T cell repertoires in COVID-19. This clone was detected a few times. CDR1 SGHRS and CDR2 YFSETQ come from the germline V gene. There are 13 residues in the CDR3. Trimming took 0 bases from V and 3 from J, leaving 7 bases between them. Only in-frame clones appear in the TCRdb table, and some are missing; sequencing was by immunoSEQ multiplex PCR. The sample has about 110,000 clones; around 64% are singletons. The sample comprised peripheral blood. The gene calls are TRBV5-1 and TRBJ2-7; no firm D call. The receptor's source is a woman aged 40 to 50 with acute or convalescent COVID-19. The DNA for the CDR3 is TGCGCCAGCAGCTTGGAATCCCGCTACGAGCAGTACTTC. Encoded protein: CASSLESRYEQYF.